Listed below are T cell receptor beta chains from one sample, sequenced in a study of graft-versus-host responses after intestinal transplantation. Sequencing was performed with immunoSEQ multiplex PCR; in TCRdb, only in-frame clones are kept and a portion is missing. The profile shows about 20,000 clones, about 45% of them singletons. Sequencing used alloreactive CD4+ T cells from a mixed lymphocyte reaction culture, obtained before intestinal transplant. These receptor sequences come from a human patient who received an intestinal transplant. Both conserved end residues are part of each CDR3. D genes are given only for firm matches. Size is omitted from some rows. Given values are once, few, many or a class for expanded clones.

TRBV11-2	-	once	TRBJ2-7	CASLLSYEQYF	TGTGCCAGCCTACTTTCCTACGAGCAGTACTTC
TRBV10-2	TRBD1	-	TRBJ2-6	CASWGQAVSGANVLTF	TGCGCCAGTTGGGGACAGGCCGTCTCTGGGGCCAACGTCCTGACTTTC
TRBV7-6	-	-	TRBJ1-2	CASSGPGGYGYTF	TGTGCCAGCAGCGGCCCGGGGGGCTATGGCTACACCTTC
TRBV18	-	few	TRBJ2-7	CASSTQRQPAGEQYF	TGTGCCAGCTCAACGCAGCGGCAGCCGGCGGGGGAGCAGTACTTC
TRBV18	-	-	TRBJ1-2	CASSPFQAPRSDGYTF	TGTGCCAGCTCACCATTCCAGGCCCCCCGTTCGGATGGCTACACCTTC
TRBV5-4	-	few	TRBJ1-4	CASSPKPGEKLFF	TGTGCCAGCAGCCCAAAGCCAGGAGAAAAACTGTTTTTT
TRBV18	-	-	TRBJ2-3	CASSPLVARTDTQYF	TGTGCCAGCTCACCACTAGTAGCCCGCACAGATACGCAGTATTTT
TRBV5-1	-	-	TRBJ1-1	CASSRGGTEAFF	TGCGCCAGCAGTAGAGGGGGCACTGAAGCTTTCTTT
TRBV5-1	TRBD1	-	TRBJ1-1	CASSLTGGATEAFF	TGCGCCAGCAGCTTGACAGGGGGCGCCACTGAAGCTTTCTTT
TRBV6-1	TRBD1	-	TRBJ1-1	CASREAGTGEAFF	TGTGCCAGCAGAGAGGCCGGGACAGGCGAAGCTTTCTTT
TRBV6-5	-	few	TRBJ2-5	CASSYGALAYQETQYF	TGTGCCAGCAGTTACGGGGCCTTGGCGTACCAAGAGACCCAGTACTTC
TRBV6-1	-	-	TRBJ1-5	CASKWGSGVQPQHF	TGTGCCAGCAAGTGGGGTTCGGGGGTTCAGCCCCAGCATTTT
TRBV5-1	TRBD1	-	TRBJ2-7	CASRPQGAGNYEQYF	TGCGCCAGCAGACCCCAGGGGGCGGGTAACTACGAGCAGTACTTC
TRBV27	-	-	TRBJ1-2	CASSSLGLHAPNYGYTF	TGTGCCAGCAGTTCCCTAGGACTACACGCTCCTAACTATGGCTACACCTTC
TRBV2	-	few	TRBJ2-3	CASENTDTQYF	TGTGCCAGCGAGAACACAGATACGCAGTATTTT
TRBV10-3	-	once	TRBJ1-1	CAISKGGLRNTEAFF	TGTGCCATCAGTAAGGGGGGGCTTAGGAACACTGAAGCTTTCTTT
TRBV6-6	-	-	TRBJ1-3	CASSVTGTGNTIYF	TGTGCCAGCAGCGTTACAGGGACTGGAAACACCATATATTTT
TRBV18	-	few	TRBJ1-6	CASSPLTGSDSPLHF	TGTGCCAGCTCACCGCTGACAGGATCGGATTCACCCCTCCACTTT
TRBV9	TRBD2	-	TRBJ2-5	CASSVGRAGGPQETQYF	TGTGCCAGCAGCGTAGGGAGGGCGGGGGGACCCCAAGAGACCCAGTACTTC
TRBV6-6	TRBD1	few	TRBJ2-7	CASETGVREQYF	TGTGCCAGTGAAACAGGGGTGCGAGAGCAGTACTTC
TRBV5-1	-	few	TRBJ1-1	CASSLTVLNTEAFF	TGCGCCAGCAGCTTGACGGTATTGAACACTGAAGCTTTCTTT
TRBV7-2	TRBD1	-	TRBJ2-3	CASSPQGLQTDTQYF	TGTGCCAGCAGCCCACAGGGGCTCCAGACAGATACGCAGTATTTT
TRBV7-2	-	-	TRBJ1-5	CASSPGGGGMSQPQHF	TGTGCCAGCAGCCCCGGTGGGGGAGGGATGAGTCAGCCCCAGCATTTT
TRBV6-5	-	once	TRBJ1-4	CASSYGGAWGEKLFF	TGTGCCAGCAGTTACGGGGGGGCTTGGGGAGAAAAACTGTTTTTT
TRBV14	TRBD2	-	TRBJ2-5	CASSQEFARGGALETQYF	TGTGCCAGCAGCCAAGAGTTCGCCCGCGGGGGGGCCTTAGAGACCCAGTACTTC
TRBV5-6	TRBD1	-	TRBJ2-3	CASSLGTGTHSTSTDTQYF	TGTGCCAGCAGCTTGGGGACAGGGACACACTCGACTAGCACAGATACGCAGTATTTT
TRBV2	TRBD1	-	TRBJ1-6	CASRVQGIHNSPLHF	TGTGCCAGCAGAGTACAGGGGATTCATAATTCACCCCTCCACTTT
TRBV9	TRBD2	once	TRBJ2-1	CASSPRGDAYNEQFF	TGTGCCAGCAGCCCCCGGGGGGACGCCTACAATGAGCAGTTCTTC
TRBV18	-	few	TRBJ2-3	CASSPLTGISTDTQYF	TGTGCCAGCTCACCACTTACGGGGATAAGCACAGATACGCAGTATTTT
TRBV7-3	TRBD1	-	TRBJ2-2	CASSLMGRGHPIEGELFF	TGTGCCAGCAGCTTAATGGGCAGGGGGCATCCCATTGAGGGGGAGCTGTTTTTT
TRBV27	TRBD2	-	TRBJ2-3	CASSTGSSGGPESGDTQYF	TGTGCCAGCAGTACCGGTTCTAGCGGGGGCCCCGAGAGTGGAGATACGCAGTATTTT
TRBV7-8	-	-	TRBJ1-6	CASSLVGNKNSPLHF	TGTGCCAGCAGCTTAGTCGGGAATAAGAATTCACCCCTCCACTTT
TRBV11-2	-	few	TRBJ2-7	CASSRHSYEQYF	TGTGCCAGCAGCCGTCACTCCTACGAGCAGTACTTC
TRBV10-3	-	-	TRBJ2-3	CAATDRFVVHF	TGTGCCGCCACAGACAGGTTTGTTGTGCATTTT
TRBV5-5	-	-	TRBJ1-4	CASSLAYLTAGEKLFF	TGTGCCAGCAGCTTGGCCTATCTTACGGCAGGTGAAAAACTGTTTTTT
TRBV2	TRBD2	-	TRBJ2-5	CASTPGLAMTQYF	TGTGCCAGCACCCCCGGACTAGCGATGACCCAGTACTTC
TRBV5-6	-	few	TRBJ1-2	CASSSYSYGYTF	TGTGCCAGCAGCTCCTACAGCTATGGCTACACCTTC
TRBV6-1	-	-	TRBJ1-3	CASRENPGNTIYF	TGTGCCAGCAGGGAGAACCCAGGAAACACCATATATTTT
TRBV13	-	-	TRBJ1-2	CASMVWGGPYGYTF	TGTGCCAGCATGGTTTGGGGAGGGCCATATGGCTACACCTTC
TRBV10-3	-	few	TRBJ2-7	CAGGGPAYEQYF	TGTGCCGGAGGTGGCCCGGCCTACGAGCAGTACTTC
TRBV5-4	TRBD1	-	TRBJ1-1	CASSSGQGEVTEAFF	TGTGCCAGCAGCTCTGGACAGGGAGAAGTCACTGAAGCTTTCTTT
TRBV5-1	-	few	TRBJ1-2	CASSLAVDSYGYTF	TGCGCCAGCAGCTTGGCGGTCGACAGCTATGGCTACACCTTC
TRBV5-1	-	-	TRBJ1-2	CASSYAEGYGYTF	TGCGCCAGCAGCTACGCGGAGGGGTATGGCTACACCTTC